Below, 18 T cell receptor beta chains from the same sample are listed, as sequenced in a study of OX40 agonist ivuxolimab in advanced cancers. Sequenced by immunoSEQ multiplex PCR; TCRdb stores in-frame clones only, minus some. This sample has around 100,000 clones, with approximately 90% found just once. This sample comprised CD4+ or CD8+ T cells sorted from blood, obtained in a trial of the OX40 agonist ivuxolimab. These receptors originate from an adult with an advanced solid tumor such as melanoma, head and neck, liver or kidney cancer.

The V call is TRBV15, the J call TRBJ1-4; D gene uncertain. Germline CDR1 and CDR2: LNHNV and YYDKDF (reference sequence). The CDR3 spans 15 residues. The V and J ends lost 3 bases and 8 bases respectively, with 16 bases between them. The CDR3 region is CATSREDVEREKLFF. In DNA form, the CDR3 reads TGTGCCACCAGCAGGGAAGACGTGGAGCGGGAAAAACTGTTTTTT. Drawing the rest from reference TRBV15 and TRBJ1-4, the complete variable domain is DAMVIQNPRYQVTQFGKPVTLSCSQTLNHNVMYWYQQKSSQAPKLLFHYYDKDFNNEADTPDNFQSRRPNTSFCFLDIRSPGLGDTAMYLCATSREDVEREKLFFGSGTQLSVL.

J is TRBJ1-1 and V is TRBV7-3, with unresolved D. V shed 4 bases and J shed 5 bases, with 14 bases lying between them. The CDR3 is made up of 14 amino acids. CDR1 and CDR2 from the germline V gene are SGHTA and FQGTGA. The CDR3 DNA reads as TGTGCCAGCAGCTCCTCAGCGGGAGGGACTGAAGCTTTCTTT. This encodes CASSSSAGGTEAFF.

This chain connects TRBV7-9 to TRBJ1-4; 10 bases are a match to TRBD1. CDR1 is SEHNR, CDR2 FQNEAQ, per germline (reference sequence). The CDR3 runs 15 residues. V lost 5 bases and J lost 6; bases outside the gene matches: 6. Here the CDR3 reads CASSGTGVSYEKLFF. Here the CDR3 DNA reads TGTGCCAGCAGCGGGACAGGGGTATCTTATGAAAAACTGTTTTTT.

The chain employs TRBV28 and TRBJ2-1; 10 bases map to TRBD2. The germline gives CDR1 MDHEN, CDR2 SYDVKM. The V and J ends lost 6 bases and 8 bases, in that order; junction bases with no gene match: 7. The CDR3 has 14 residues. The CDR3 region has the DNA TGTGCCAGCAGACCTAGCGGGAGAATCTATGAGCAGTTCTTC. Translating gives CASRPSGRIYEQFF.

This chain uses TRBV4-2 with TRBJ2-7; D is undetermined. This CDR3 comprises 15 residues. V lost 0 bases to trimming and J lost 1 base, with 10 bases between them. Per the germline V gene, CDR1 is LGHNA and CDR2 is YNFKEQ. The CDR3 is CASSQDHRSSYEQYF. The CDR3 nucleotides read TGTGCCAGCAGCCAAGATCACCGGTCATCCTACGAGCAGTACTTC.

The V call is TRBV27, the J call TRBJ2-7; possible D gene TRBD2, 5 bases. V was shortened by 4 bases and J by 6 bases, with 16 bases between the two germline ends. Germline V gene sequence: CDR1 MNHEY, CDR2 SMNVEV (reference sequence). The length of the CDR3 is 14 residues. CDR3 nucleotides: TGTGCCAGCAGTTGGGATACGGGGTCTCGCGAGCAGTACTTC. Translation gives CASSWDTGSREQYF.

This chain links TRBV19 with TRBJ2-5, with 8 bases identical to TRBD1. V was pared by 2 bases and J by 6 bases, with 8 bases of the junction left unmatched. CDR3 length: 15 residues. The germline gives CDR1 LNHDA, CDR2 SQIVND (reference sequence). The CDR3 reads CASSIPDRASKTQYF. The CDR3 DNA reads as TGTGCCAGTAGTATACCGGACAGGGCATCCAAGACCCAGTACTTC.

This chain links TRBV4-1 with TRBJ2-5; 8 bases map to TRBD2. In germline, CDR1 is MGHRA, CDR2 YSYEKL. The CDR3 covers 15 residues. With 2 bases clipped from V and 1 base from J, the junction kept 3 bases outside the gene matches. The CDR3 DNA sequence: TGCGCCAGCAGCCAACTAGCGGGTTTCCAAGAGACCCAGTACTTC. Its translation is CASSQLAGFQETQYF.

V is TRBV7-9 and J is TRBJ2-7; 8 nucleotides agree with TRBD1. Germline trimming cut 8 bases from V and 0 bases from J; bases unmatched to any gene: 9. CDR3 length: 15 amino acids. CDR1 is SEHNR and CDR2 is FQNEAQ in the germline V gene (reference sequence). In DNA form, the CDR3 reads TGTGCCAGCGTTTTTAGGGACAGGCTCTCCTACGAGCAGTACTTC. It is translated as CASVFRDRLSYEQYF. The full variable domain, its missing parts supplied by reference TRBV7-9 and TRBJ2-7, is DTGVSQNPRHKITKRGQNVTFRCDPISEHNRLYWYRQTLGQGPEFLTYFQNEAQLEKSRLLSDRFSAERPKGSFSTLEIQRTEQGDSAMYLCASVFRDRLSYEQYFGPGTRLTVT.

This clone has just one count. V gene TRBV21-1 combines with J gene TRBJ1-1; the table gives TRBD1 as D, unverified against the DNA. TRBV21-1 is shown as a pseudogene. The CDR3 is 17 residues long. This CDR3 reads CASSKTDPGDRDTEAFF. The CDR3, as DNA: TGTGCCAGCAGCAAGACCGACCCTGGGGACAGGGACACTGAAGCTTTCTTT.

The chain is built from TRBV21-1 and TRBJ2-7; TRBD2, the table's D call, was not compared with the DNA. TRBV21-1 is annotated as a pseudogene. The CDR3 extends over 13 amino acids. CDR3 bases: TGTGCCAGCAGTGTACTAGCGGGAGACGAGCAGTACTTC. Translating it yields CASSVLAGDEQYF.

This chain joins TRBV2 and TRBJ2-5; 7 bases map to TRBD2. The V gene's germline CDR1 is SNHLY and CDR2 FYNNEI. CDR3 size: 12 residues. The V segment lost 5 bases and the J segment 4 bases; nucleotides outside the gene matches: 1. This CDR3 reads CASSSGVETQYF. CDR3 coding DNA: TGTGCCAGCAGTAGCGGGGTAGAGACCCAGTACTTC.

The chain couples TRBV13 to TRBJ1-3; D is unresolved. The germline CDR1 and CDR2 sequences are PRHDT and FYEKMQ (reference sequence). The CDR3 runs 13 residues. Trimming removed 2 bases at V and 0 bases at J, with 2 bases between. The CDR3 here is CASSLTSGNTIYF. The CDR3 bases are TGTGCCAGCAGCTTAACCTCTGGAAACACCATATATTTT.

This clone occurred a few times. The same CDR3 arises from other DNA sequences in this sample as well. V and J are TRBV7-9 and TRBJ2-1, with 12 bases identical to TRBD2. This CDR3 contains 16 residues. CDR1 and CDR2 from the germline V gene are SEHNR and FQNEAQ (reference sequence). V lost 5 bases and J lost 10; bases outside the gene matches: 12. The CDR3: CASSPRLAGAGGEQFF. DNA of the CDR3: TGTGCCAGCAGCCCGAGACTAGCGGGGGCCGGGGGGGAGCAGTTCTTC.

The rearrangement joins TRBV4-2 to TRBJ1-2; 7 nucleotides align to TRBD1. Trimming at V came to 1 base and at J to 4 bases, leaving 0 bases not matched to a gene. CDR1 is LGHNA, CDR2 YNFKEQ, per germline. The CDR3 runs 13 residues. The CDR3 region has the DNA TGTGCCAGCAGCCAAGGACAGGGCTATGGCTACACCTTC. Translated, it gives CASSQGQGYGYTF.

The chain has TRBV5-4 and TRBJ1-2; D uncertain. The CDR3 contains 14 residues. Germline-derived CDR1 and CDR2 are SGHNT and YYREEE (reference sequence). V dropped 4 bases and J dropped 2 bases, with 12 bases sitting between them. The CDR3 is CASSKSTVNYGYTF. As DNA, the CDR3 is TGTGCCAGCAGCAAGTCGACGGTAAACTATGGCTACACCTTC.

This chain links TRBV11-3 with TRBJ2-1; 11 nucleotides match TRBD2. CDR1 is SGHNT and CDR2 is YENEEA in the germline V gene. The ends lost 1 base at V and 5 bases at J; junction bases unmatched: 7. The CDR3 runs 17 residues. CDR3 DNA sequence: TGTGCCAGCAGCTTAGGAGGACTAGCGGGTTACCACAATGAGCAGTTCTTC. Translating gives CASSLGGLAGYHNEQFF.

This chain connects TRBV5-6 to TRBJ1-5; no clear D. CDR1 is SGHDT, CDR2 YYEEEE, per germline. The CDR3 is made up of 13 amino acids. The V gene lost 1 base and the J gene lost 7 bases, with 9 bases spanning the gap. CDR3 in amino acids: CASSLYGEQPQHF. CDR3 bases: TGTGCCAGCAGCTTGTATGGGGAGCAGCCCCAGCATTTT.